Shown below are 17 T cell receptor beta chains from a single sample sequenced in a study of cytomegalovirus exposure and HLA in healthy donors. Vbeta (60) and Jbeta (13) primers were used in the PCR. TCRdb keeps only in-frame clones here, not all; method: immunoSEQ multiplex PCR. The sample has roughly 220,000 clones, around 75% seen once. Sample: PBMCs. Receptor source: a woman aged 25 to 39 in good health and CMV-seronegative.

The rearrangement links TRBV5-4 to TRBJ2-3; D perhaps matches TRBD2 (6 bases). Trimming stripped 6 bases from V and 3 bases from J, with 14 bases between. The germline gives CDR1 SGHNT, CDR2 YYREEE (reference sequence). The CDR3 totals 14 residues. This CDR3 reads CASTHWGETDTQYF. For the CDR3, the DNA is TGTGCCAGCACCCACTGGGGGGAAACAGATACGCAGTATTTT.

This clone was observed a handful of times. Distinct nucleotide sequences in the sample also encode this CDR3. J is TRBJ1-5 and V is TRBV5-4, with D tentatively TRBD1 (6 bases). V dropped 0 bases and J dropped 4 bases, with 8 bases sitting between them. The germline V gene has CDR1 SGHNT and CDR2 YYREEE (reference sequence). The CDR3 has 14 amino acids. DNA of the CDR3: TGTGCCAGCAGCTTGGGAGGGGGAAATCAGCCCCAGCATTTT. As protein: CASSLGGGNQPQHF.

This rearrangement joins TRBV9 to TRBJ2-1; D remains ambiguous. V was trimmed by 3 bases and J by 6 bases, leaving 13 bases between them. The length of the CDR3 is 14 residues. Germline V gives CDR1 SGDLS, CDR2 YYNGEE. The CDR3 here is CASSGLLSTNEQFF. Here the CDR3 DNA reads TGTGCCAGCAGCGGGCTCCTTTCAACCAATGAGCAGTTCTTC.

The chain has TRBV19 and TRBJ1-3; D call uncertain. Germline values: CDR1 LNHDA, CDR2 SQIVND (reference sequence). The V gene lost 3 bases and the J gene lost 0 bases, with 12 bases spanning the gap. The CDR3 extends over 16 amino acids. The DNA for the CDR3 is TGTGCCAGTAGTATTGAGAGGAAAAGCTCTGGAAACACCATATATTTT. Residues: CASSIERKSSGNTIYF.

V gene TRBV5-6 combines with J gene TRBJ1-2; tentative D call: TRBD1 (5 bases). V lost 0 bases and J 8 bases, leaving 11 bases between the germline ends. Germline CDR1 is SGHDT and CDR2 is YYEEEE. This CDR3 has 13 amino acids. The CDR3 DNA follows: TGTGCCAGCAGCTTGGCGGGACTCTGGGGCTACACCTTC. Its translation is CASSLAGLWGYTF.

The chain couples TRBV11-2 to TRBJ1-4; TRBD1 aligns across 10 bases. V lost 6 bases to trimming and J lost 5 bases; unmatched junction nucleotides: 3. The germline gives CDR1 SGHAT, CDR2 FQNNGV. The CDR3 consists of 14 residues. The CDR3: CASRVDRGNEKLFF. CDR3 in DNA: TGTGCCAGCAGAGTGGACAGGGGGAATGAAAAACTGTTTTTT.

The chain combines TRBV10-3 with TRBJ2-1, with TRBD1 matching over 9 bases. With 2 bases clipped from V and 6 bases from J, the junction kept 5 bases outside the gene matches. Germline CDR1 reads ENHRY; CDR2 reads SYGVKD. The CDR3 covers 15 residues. This chain's CDR3 is CAISETPGQGNEQFF. The CDR3, as DNA: TGTGCCATCAGTGAGACACCGGGACAGGGCAATGAGCAGTTCTTC.

As for this clone: This may be a read error, as it is one base from a much larger clone. Other nucleotide sequences in the sample specify the same CDR3. The genes are TRBV5-1 and TRBJ2-1, with D maybe TRBD2 (5 bases). This CDR3 has 12 residues. V shed 6 bases and J shed 7 bases, with 11 bases lying between them. CDR1 is SGHRS and CDR2 is YFSETQ in the germline V gene. Here the CDR3 reads CASTPGGNEQFF. CDR3 DNA sequence: TGCGCCAGCACTCCCGGAGGAAATGAGCAGTTCTTC.

This rearrangement joins TRBV13 to TRBJ1-1; a weak D match, TRBD1 (5 bases). This CDR3 comprises 13 residues. V lost 5 bases and J 1 base, leaving 8 bases between the germline ends. Per the germline V gene, CDR1 is PRHDT and CDR2 is FYEKMQ (reference sequence). This CDR3 is CASSPRGNTEAFF. The CDR3 DNA sequence: TGTGCCAGCAGCCCTAGGGGGAACACTGAAGCTTTCTTT.

In the case of this clone: One junction end disagrees with the germline gene, perhaps due to a read error. J is TRBJ2-7 and V is TRBV19; D not resolved. The germline V gene encodes CDR1 LNHDA and CDR2 SQIVND (reference sequence). The CDR3 consists of 15 residues. CDR3 in amino acids: CATSDGSTASYEQYF. The CDR3 DNA reads TGTGCCACTAGTGATGGAAGCACAGCCTCCTACGAGCAGTACTTC. Together with reference TRBV19 and TRBJ2-7, the CDR3 gives the full variable domain: DGGITQSPKYLFRKEGQNVTLSCEQNLNHDAMYWYRQDPGQGLRLIYYSQIVNDFQKGDIAEGYSVSREKKESFPLTVTSAQKNPTAFYLCATSDGSTASYEQYFGPGTRLTVT.

The rearrangement uses TRBV7-3 and TRBJ2-3; 7 bases match TRBD2. Trimming removed 5 bases from V and 1 base from J; junction bases left unmatched: 3. Germline V gene data show CDR1 as SGHTA and CDR2 as FQGTGA. This CDR3 is 14 amino acids long. The CDR3, as DNA: TGTGCCAGCAGCCACGGGAGGCGCACAGATACGCAGTATTTT. Its translation: CASSHGRRTDTQYF.

This clone was recorded a few times. This chain links TRBV6-6 with TRBJ2-3; 13 bases align to TRBD2. V lost 4 bases, J lost 3 bases, and 4 bases stayed unmatched. In germline, CDR1 is MNHNY, CDR2 SVGAGI (reference sequence). The CDR3 sequence is 16 residues long. DNA of the CDR3: TGTGCCAGCAGTTTCACTAGCGGGGGGGGGACAGATACGCAGTATTTT. Its translation: CASSFTSGGGTDTQYF.

This clone was seen once. The rearrangement uses TRBV7-9 and TRBJ2-7, with no clear D. Germline values: CDR1 SEHNR, CDR2 FQNEAQ (reference sequence). V was cut by 1 base and J by 6 bases, with 10 bases left in between. This CDR3 has 13 amino acids. CDR3 residues: CASSLGQATEQYF. In DNA, the CDR3 is TGTGCCAGCAGCTTAGGGCAGGCGACCGAGCAGTACTTC.

This clone was seen once. The chain carries TRBV30 and TRBJ1-1, with D possibly TRBD1 on 5 matching bases. Between the trimmed V and J ends, which lost 3 bases and 6 bases, there was a span of 11 bases. Germline V lookup: CDR1 GTSNPN, CDR2 SVGIG (reference sequence). The CDR3 contains 12 residues. Here the CDR3 DNA reads TGTGCCTGGAGGATTAGGGGCTCTGAAGCTTTCTTT. This codes for CAWRIRGSEAFF.

Details on this clone: The germline gene is not matched at one end of the junction; a read error may be the cause. The V call is TRBV7-7, the J call TRBJ1-4; 10 positions agree with TRBD1. The CDR3 totals 20 residues. Germline-derived CDR1 and CDR2 are SSHAT and FNYEAQ (reference sequence). CDR3 protein: CASSFCPGTGVGGINEKLFF. CDR3 nucleotide sequence: TGTGCTAGCAGCTTTTGTCCCGGGACAGGGGTCGGAGGAATTAATGAAAAACTGTTTTTT.

This clone was counted only a few times. The chain joins TRBV10-3 to TRBJ1-1; 7 nucleotides agree with TRBD1. V lost 3 bases, J lost 8 bases, and 12 bases stayed unmatched. CDR1 is ENHRY, CDR2 SYGVKD, per germline. The CDR3 extends over 15 amino acids. CDR3: CAISEFRDRIVEAFF. The CDR3 region has the DNA TGTGCCATCAGTGAATTTAGGGACAGAATAGTCGAAGCTTTCTTT.

The rearrangement uses TRBV6-1 and TRBJ2-5; TRBD2 matches at 7 bases. The CDR3 has 14 residues. Germline V CDR1 and CDR2: MNHNS, SASEGT. Trimming removed 6 bases from V and 3 bases from J; junction bases left unmatched: 7. The CDR3 nucleotides read TGTGCCAGCAGGCGGGAGTGGAGCGAAGAGACCCAGTACTTC. Protein sequence: CASRREWSEETQYF.